This T cell receptor (beta chain) is drawn from a study of shared clonotypes between healthy human individuals. Running of the assay took place at deep level. Investigators spread the genomic DNA of each subset evenly over several immunoSEQ plates. The assay was immunoSEQ multiplex PCR, and TCRdb's table has in-frame clones only and misses some. The sample holds 2.3 million or so clones, approximately 93% seen once. This CDR3 spans 16 amino acids. Deletions cut 4 bases from V and 2 bases from J, with 14 bases between. From germline, CDR1 is MDHEN and CDR2 SYDVKM. Sequences were obtained from naive CD4+ T cells from PBMCs. The subset denotes: CD45RA+ positively selected. The source of this sequence is a young man in good health. Some clones in this sample may be carry-over from other donors' samples. The rearrangement joins TRBV28 to TRBJ2-2; D possibly uses TRBD1 or TRBD2 (5 bases each). The CDR3 reads CASSSAGTQNTGELFF. CDR3 nucleotides: TGTGCCAGCAGTTCGGCCGGGACCCAAAACACCGGGGAGCTGTTTTTT.